Described below is a single TCR beta chain sequence and its context. The antigen remains unidentified. The entry originates in a study of cytomegalovirus exposure and HLA in healthy donors. General study findings and limits: For cytomegalovirus status, the classifier reportedly gave diagnoses with high specificity and sensitivity.

With 60 Vbeta and 13 Jbeta primers, the PCR was carried out. Generated by immunoSEQ multiplex PCR, the TCRdb table keeps only in-frame clones and is missing some. This sample has under 150,000 clones, with 70% to 80% found just once. V was clipped by 0 bases and J by 5 bases, with 13 bases between them. CDR3 length: 15 amino acids. Germline lookup yields CDR1 SGHNT and CDR2 YYREEE (reference sequence). V and J are TRBV5-4 and TRBJ2-3, with D maybe TRBD1 (6 bases). This TCR was recovered from a male donor in good health and CMV-seronegative. The source material was PBMCs. The CDR3 loop reads CASSLDRVGGDTQYF. The CDR3 region has the DNA TGTGCCAGCAGCTTGGACAGGGTTGGGGGAGATACGCAGTATTTT.